A single sample is the source of the 31 T cell receptor beta chains below, sequenced in a study of identical twins. TCRdb passed the 5' RACE reads through MiXCR, listing each CDR3 protein once. The sample carries about 520,000 distinct CDR3 sequences, roughly 21% recorded once. These same records also appear under a second study, on T cells expressing NK-cell markers.

Sequencing input: CD4+ T cells sorted from blood. These receptors all come from a woman aged 18 to 35 in good health.

The chain has TRBV20-1 and TRBJ2-1, with 7 bases fitting TRBD1. Germline V lookup: CDR1 DFQATT, CDR2 SNEGSKA (reference sequence). The CDR3 totals 13 residues. Losses at the gene ends were 5 bases for V and 4 bases for J; bases not matched to a gene: 5. CDR3 DNA: TGCAGTGCTGAGGGGGCCCGATACAATGAGCAGTTCTTC. It yields the protein CSAEGARYNEQFF.

The genes are TRBV7-3 and TRBJ1-1; D possibly corresponds to TRBD1 (5 bases). V lost 4 bases, J lost 6 bases, and 12 bases lay in between. This CDR3 is built from 13 residues. Per germline, CDR1 SGHTA and CDR2 FQGTGA. In nucleotides, the CDR3 is TGTGCCAGCAGCTCGGGACGGGGCTCTGAAGCTTTCTTT. As protein: CASSSGRGSEAFF.

The CDR3 spells CAISESGGDSYEQYF. CDR3 DNA: TGTGCCATCAGTGAGTCCGGCGGTGACTCCTACGAGCAGTACTTC. The V gene is TRBV10-3, the J gene TRBJ2-7; D unresolved. CDR1 is ENHRY and CDR2 is SYGVKD in the germline V gene. The V end was cut by 0 bases, the J end by 0 bases, with 9 bases between. The CDR3 spans 15 residues.

The rearrangement joins TRBV20-1 to TRBJ2-3, with TRBD2 matching over 10 bases. Per germline, CDR1 DFQATT and CDR2 SNEGSKA (reference sequence). The ends lost 3 bases at V and 2 bases at J; junction bases unmatched: 5. This CDR3 has 15 amino acids. The CDR3 reads CSARPGLAYTDTQYF. The CDR3 region has the DNA TGCAGTGCTAGGCCGGGACTAGCGTACACAGATACGCAGTATTTT.

The chain recombines TRBV7-9 with TRBJ2-2, with unresolved D. This CDR3 has 15 amino acids. From germline, CDR1 is SEHNR and CDR2 FQNEAQ (reference sequence). Trimming left V 5 bases short and J 0 bases short, with 10 bases between. CDR3 loop: CASSRRNSNTGELFF. CDR3 in DNA: TGTGCCAGCAGCCGACGGAATTCGAACACCGGGGAGCTGTTTTTT.

V gene TRBV5-1 combines with J gene TRBJ2-7; maybe TRBD2 (6 bases). The V gene lost 4 bases and the J gene lost 2 bases, with 13 bases spanning the gap. This CDR3 is 14 amino acids long. CDR1 and CDR2 from the germline V gene are SGHRS and YFSETQ. CDR3 nucleotide sequence: TGCGCCAGCAGCCTTGGACTAAAAGCCTACGAGCAGTACTTC. As protein: CASSLGLKAYEQYF. The full variable domain, its missing parts supplied by reference TRBV5-1 and TRBJ2-7, is KAGVTQTPRYLIKTRGQQVTLSCSPISGHRSVSWYQQTPGQGLQFLFEYFSETQRNKGNFPGRFSGRQFSNSRSEMNVSTLELGDSALYLCASSLGLKAYEQYFGPGTRLTVT.

This clonotype has a single count. This chain uses TRBV29-1 with TRBJ1-1; D ambiguous. This CDR3 contains 10 residues. Germline loops: CDR1 SQVTM, CDR2 ANQGSEA. V was trimmed by 6 bases and J by 5 bases, leaving 7 bases between them. The CDR3 here is CSVEGTEAFF. The CDR3, as DNA: TGCAGCGTCGAGGGAACTGAAGCTTTCTTT.

The chain couples TRBV6-5 to TRBJ2-7; 13 nucleotides align to TRBD2. This CDR3 spans 17 amino acids. J was trimmed by 4 bases and V by 2 bases; bases with no gene match: 8. Germline V gene lookup returns CDR1 MNHEY and CDR2 SVGAGI. The CDR3 bases are TGTGCCAGCAGTTACACCCCGACTAGCGGGGGGAAGTACGAGCAGTACTTC. Protein product: CASSYTPTSGGKYEQYF.

This clonotype was observed many times. The V call is TRBV6-6, the J call TRBJ2-5; D is ambiguous. Germline values: CDR1 MNHNY, CDR2 SVGAGI (reference sequence). The CDR3 covers 13 residues. Trimming took off 8 bases at V and 4 bases at J, with 14 bases between the two ends. CDR3 residues: CASLKLIGETQYF. The CDR3 DNA reads TGTGCCAGCCTGAAGCTTATCGGAGAGACCCAGTACTTC.

This clonotype was counted between two and nine times. This chain uses TRBV6-5 with TRBJ2-7, with D uncertain. V was trimmed by 4 bases and J by 8 bases, leaving 12 bases between them. CDR1 MNHEY and CDR2 SVGAGI come from the germline V gene. CDR3 size: 12 residues. This CDR3 is CASSFQVQKQYF. The CDR3 nucleotides are TGTGCCAGCAGTTTCCAGGTCCAAAAGCAGTACTTC.

This clonotype was seen only a few times. The V call is TRBV5-1, the J call TRBJ2-2; 7 bases align to TRBD1. The CDR3 runs 14 residues. Trimming took 4 bases from V and 6 from J; bases not matched to a gene: 6. Germline V gene data show CDR1 as SGHRS and CDR2 as YFSETQ. The DNA for the CDR3 is TGCGCCAGCAGCACGGAACAGGGGTCCGGGGAGCTGTTTTTT. It specifies CASSTEQGSGELFF. The complete variable domain, with remaining parts taken from reference TRBV5-1 and TRBJ2-2, reads KAGVTQTPRYLIKTRGQQVTLSCSPISGHRSVSWYQQTPGQGLQFLFEYFSETQRNKGNFPGRFSGRQFSNSRSEMNVSTLELGDSALYLCASSTEQGSGELFFGEGSRLTVL.

This chain connects TRBV29-1 to TRBJ2-5, with D uncertain. V was shortened by 4 bases and J by 7 bases, with 10 bases between the two germline ends. CDR3 length equals 11 residues. Germline V gene sequence: CDR1 SQVTM, CDR2 ANQGSEA. CDR3 region: CSVAPRGTQYF. CDR3 sequence (DNA): TGCAGCGTTGCCCCTCGCGGGACCCAGTACTTC.

J is TRBJ2-7 and V is TRBV11-3; possible D gene TRBD2, 6 bases. The germline V and J ends were trimmed by 5 bases and 3 bases, with 17 bases remaining between them. Germline assignment: CDR1 SGHNT and CDR2 YENEEA. The CDR3 is 15 residues long. The CDR3: CASSPGGDLDYEQYF. In DNA, the CDR3 is TGTGCCAGCAGCCCGGGCGGGGACTTAGACTACGAGCAGTACTTC.

The rearrangement links TRBV20-1 to TRBJ1-4; possible D gene TRBD1, 5 bases. Germline V gene lookup returns CDR1 DFQATT and CDR2 SNEGSKA (reference sequence). The CDR3 covers 14 residues. Trimming left V 5 bases short and J 12 bases short, with 22 bases between. In DNA form, the CDR3 reads TGCAGTGCTTCTAAGGGCGCCCAGGGTAGGGAACTGTTTTTT. Encoded protein: CSASKGAQGRELFF.

This clonotype showed up just a few times. This rearrangement joins TRBV19 to TRBJ1-2; D unclear. Germline loops: CDR1 LNHDA, CDR2 SQIVND (reference sequence). With 5 bases removed from V and 4 bases from J, the gap between germline ends came to 8 bases. This CDR3 spans 12 amino acids. CDR3 coding DNA: TGTGCCAGTAGTGGATATTCCTATGGCTACACCTTC. Amino acids: CASSGYSYGYTF.

In this sample, this clonotype turned up once. The chain combines TRBV2 with TRBJ2-7; TRBD2 matches at 10 bases. Germline CDR1 is SNHLY and CDR2 is FYNNEI. The CDR3 length is 15 residues. Trimming at V came to 6 bases and at J to 4 bases, leaving 9 bases not matched to a gene. This CDR3 is CASSGLAEYGYEQYF. The CDR3 region has the DNA TGTGCCAGCAGCGGACTAGCGGAGTACGGGTACGAGCAGTACTTC. The whole variable domain, remainder taken from reference TRBV2 and TRBJ2-7, is EPEVTQTPSHQVTQMGQEVILRCVPISNHLYFYWYRQILGQKVEFLVSFYNNEISEKSEIFDDQFSVERPDGSNFTLKIRSTKLEDSAMYFCASSGLAEYGYEQYFGPGTRLTVT.

The V gene is TRBV6-1, the J gene TRBJ2-7, with D unresolved. Trimming removed 10 bases at V and 3 bases at J, with 16 bases between. Germline V gene sequence: CDR1 MNHNS, CDR2 SASEGT. The CDR3 consists of 13 residues. DNA of the CDR3: TGTGCCACCCACGGGCCGGGCGGCTACGAGCAGTACTTC. Amino acids: CATHGPGGYEQYF.

The chain recombines TRBV3-1 with TRBJ1-2; D may be TRBD1 (6 bases). The V gene's germline CDR1 is LGHDT and CDR2 YNNKEL (reference sequence). V was cut by 4 bases and J by 0 bases, with 12 bases left in between. The CDR3 totals 15 residues. As DNA, the CDR3 is TGTGCCAGCAGCCTCCGACAGGCCGCTAACTATGGCTACACCTTC. This encodes CASSLRQAANYGYTF.

V and J are TRBV5-8 and TRBJ2-3; 8 nucleotides line up with TRBD2. Per the germline V gene, CDR1 is SGHTS and CDR2 is YDEGEE. This CDR3 is built from 13 residues. V lost 9 bases, J lost 5 bases, and 8 bases stayed unmatched. The CDR3 region is CATSRGGRDTQYF. The CDR3 DNA reads as TGTGCCACCAGTCGGGGGGGACGAGATACGCAGTATTTT.

This clonotype was recorded a few times. The chain joins TRBV10-1 to TRBJ2-7; no clear D gene. Trimming took 2 bases from V and 5 from J, leaving 13 bases between them. The germline CDR1 and CDR2 sequences are WNHNN and SYGVQD (reference sequence). The CDR3 length is 14 residues. The CDR3 DNA follows: TGCGCCAGCAGTGAGGCCCCGGCGGTCGACGAGCAGTACTTC. Protein: CASSEAPAVDEQYF.

The chain carries TRBV20-1 and TRBJ2-7; maybe TRBD2 (7 bases). The CDR3 has 13 amino acids. With 2 bases removed from V and 4 bases from J, the gap between germline ends came to 12 bases. Germline V gene lookup returns CDR1 DFQATT and CDR2 SNEGSKA (reference sequence). In DNA form, the CDR3 reads TGCAGTGCTAGAATGCGGGGGCAGTACGAGCAGTACTTC. This sequence encodes CSARMRGQYEQYF.

The CDR3 nucleotides are TGTGCCAGCAGCTCCAAAGGCCGCACAGATACGCAGTATTTT. It codes for CASSSKGRTDTQYF. The chain uses TRBV7-3 and TRBJ2-3; D gene ambiguous. CDR3 size: 14 residues. V lost 4 bases to trimming and J lost 1 base, with 9 bases between them. Looked up from germline, CDR1 is SGHTA and CDR2 is FQGTGA.

The chain uses TRBV7-9 and TRBJ2-2, with 12 bases matching TRBD2. This CDR3 has 16 residues. The ends lost 3 bases at V and 3 bases at J; junction bases unmatched: 2. The germline V gene encodes CDR1 SEHNR and CDR2 FQNEAQ (reference sequence). The chain's CDR3 is CASSFRLAGDTGELFF. The CDR3 region has the DNA TGTGCCAGCAGCTTCCGACTAGCGGGAGACACCGGGGAGCTGTTTTTT.

This clonotype appeared a few times. This chain links TRBV20-1 with TRBJ2-1; no clear D. The germline V gene encodes CDR1 DFQATT and CDR2 SNEGSKA (reference sequence). The CDR3 is 12 residues long. The V end was cut by 2 bases, the J end by 7 bases, with 9 bases between. This chain's CDR3 is CSARSGLNEQFF. The CDR3 region has the DNA TGCAGTGCTAGATCCGGCTTAAATGAGCAGTTCTTC.

The chain carries TRBV15 and TRBJ2-7; tentatively, D is TRBD2 (5 bases). The CDR3 has 13 amino acids. Germline CDR1 is LNHNV and CDR2 is YYDKDF (reference sequence). V was clipped by 1 base and J by 6 bases, with 10 bases between them. CDR3 in amino acids: CATSRGGPFEQYF. For the CDR3, the DNA is TGTGCCACCAGCAGAGGAGGGCCCTTCGAGCAGTACTTC. Using reference TRBV15 and TRBJ2-7 for the parts outside the CDR3, the full variable domain is DAMVIQNPRYQVTQFGKPVTLSCSQTLNHNVMYWYQQKSSQAPKLLFHYYDKDFNNEADTPDNFQSRRPNTSFCFLDIRSPGLGDTAMYLCATSRGGPFEQYFGPGTRLTVT.

Note on this clonotype: Just one base apart from a much larger clone, this may be a read error. This rearrangement joins TRBV20-1 to TRBJ2-7, with D possibly called TRBD1 or TRBD2 (5 bases each). Per germline, CDR1 DFQATT and CDR2 SNEGSKA (reference sequence). The CDR3 consists of 15 residues. The V gene lost 6 bases and the J gene lost 5 bases, with 23 bases spanning the gap. The CDR3 DNA is TGCAGTGCGCGTAGACCCACGGGGACCAGCCACGAGCAGTACTTC. Protein sequence: CSARRPTGTSHEQYF.

This clonotype came up many times. The V and J genes are TRBV12-3 or TRBV12-4 and TRBJ2-7; no clear D. This CDR3 spans 11 amino acids. Trimming left V 5 bases short and J 4 bases short, with 6 bases between. In DNA form, the CDR3 reads TGTGCCAGCAGTGGGATATACGAGCAGTACTTC. Amino acids: CASSGIYEQYF.

This clonotype was detected only a few times. V usage is TRBV5-5 and J usage is TRBJ1-4; perhaps TRBD1 as D (5 bases). Germline V CDR1 and CDR2: SGHKS, YYEKEE (reference sequence). V lost 1 base and J lost 3, with 7 bases in between. The CDR3 length is 14 residues. The CDR3 here is CASSLPGANEKLFF. The CDR3 bases are TGTGCCAGCAGCTTGCCGGGGGCTAATGAAAAACTGTTTTTT.

The rearrangement links TRBV29-1 to TRBJ2-4; D ambiguous. Germline CDR1 and CDR2: SQVTM and ANQGSEA. V lost 4 bases and J 6 bases, leaving 16 bases between the germline ends. The CDR3 is 14 amino acids. DNA of the CDR3: TGCAGCGTTGGGCGTTCGAGAATCCCAAACATTCAGTACTTC. This codes for CSVGRSRIPNIQYF.

For this clonotype: This could be a read error, since a much larger clone is one nucleotide away. The chain uses TRBV10-3 and TRBJ1-1; D is unclear. Germline V lookup: CDR1 ENHRY, CDR2 SYGVKD. This CDR3 region has 11 residues. V dropped 6 bases and J dropped 1 base, with 3 bases sitting between them. The CDR3 loop reads CAISPNTEAFF. CDR3 in DNA: TGTGCCATCAGCCCGAACACTGAAGCTTTCTTT.

This sequence joins TRBV6-2 or TRBV6-3 and TRBJ2-3; D uncertain. The V end was cut by 7 bases, the J end by 1 base, with 9 bases between. The CDR3 is 13 amino acids. Germline CDR1 and CDR2: MNHEY and SVGEGT. CDR3 loop: CASTLRGTDTQYF. CDR3 sequence (DNA): TGTGCCAGCACTCTTCGAGGCACAGATACGCAGTATTTT.